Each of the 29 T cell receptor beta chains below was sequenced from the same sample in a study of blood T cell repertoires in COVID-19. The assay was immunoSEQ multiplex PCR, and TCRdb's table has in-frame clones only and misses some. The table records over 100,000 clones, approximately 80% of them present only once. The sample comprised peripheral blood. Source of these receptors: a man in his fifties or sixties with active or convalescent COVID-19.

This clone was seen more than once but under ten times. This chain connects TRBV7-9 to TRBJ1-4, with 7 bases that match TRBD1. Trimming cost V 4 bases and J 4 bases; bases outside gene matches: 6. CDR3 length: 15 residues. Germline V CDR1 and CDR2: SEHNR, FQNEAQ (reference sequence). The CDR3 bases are TGTGCCAGCAGCTCAGGGGGTGCTATTAATGAAAAACTGTTTTTT. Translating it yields CASSSGGAINEKLFF.

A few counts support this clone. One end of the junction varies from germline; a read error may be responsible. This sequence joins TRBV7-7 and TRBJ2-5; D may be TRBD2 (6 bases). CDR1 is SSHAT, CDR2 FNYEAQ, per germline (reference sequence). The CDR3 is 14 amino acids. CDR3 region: CASSSTSSQGTQYF. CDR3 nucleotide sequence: TGTGCTAGCAGCTCCACTAGCTCCCAAGGGACCCAGTACTTC.

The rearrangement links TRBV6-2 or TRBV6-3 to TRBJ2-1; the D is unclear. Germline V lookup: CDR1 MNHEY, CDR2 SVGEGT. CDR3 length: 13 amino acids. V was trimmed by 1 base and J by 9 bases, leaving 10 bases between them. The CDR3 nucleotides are TGTGCCAGCAGTTACTTTGCCTTCGGTGAGCAGTTCTTC. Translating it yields CASSYFAFGEQFF.

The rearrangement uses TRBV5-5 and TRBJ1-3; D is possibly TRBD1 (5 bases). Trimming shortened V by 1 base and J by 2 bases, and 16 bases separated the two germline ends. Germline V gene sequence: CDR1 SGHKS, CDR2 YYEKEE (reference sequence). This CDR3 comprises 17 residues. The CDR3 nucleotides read TGTGCCAGCAGCTTGACGCAAGTAGGGGCGGCTGGAAACACCATATATTTT. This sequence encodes CASSLTQVGAAGNTIYF. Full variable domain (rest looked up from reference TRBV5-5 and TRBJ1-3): DAGVTQSPTHLIKTRGQQVTLRCSPISGHKSVSWYQQVLGQGPQFIFQYYEKEERGRGNFPDRFSARQFPNYSSELNVNALLLGDSALYLCASSLTQVGAAGNTIYFGEGSWLTVV.

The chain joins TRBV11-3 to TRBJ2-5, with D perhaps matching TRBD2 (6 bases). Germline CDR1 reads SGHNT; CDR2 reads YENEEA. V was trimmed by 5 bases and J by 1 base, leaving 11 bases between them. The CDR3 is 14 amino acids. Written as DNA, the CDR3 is TGTGCCAGCAGCCCACCCGGGGGCCAAGAGACCCAGTACTTC. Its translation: CASSPPGGQETQYF.

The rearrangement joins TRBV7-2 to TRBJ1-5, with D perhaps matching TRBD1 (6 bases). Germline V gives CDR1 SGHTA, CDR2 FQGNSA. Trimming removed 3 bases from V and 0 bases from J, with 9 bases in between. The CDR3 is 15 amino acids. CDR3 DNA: TGTGCCAGCAGCTTGGACAGACATAGCAATCAGCCCCAGCATTTT. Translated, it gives CASSLDRHSNQPQHF.

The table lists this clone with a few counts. The CDR3 DNA is TGCGCCAGCAGATCGAGGGAGGCGGCGAACTTTTACACTGAAGCTTTCTTT. Amino acid sequence: CASRSREAANFYTEAFF. V usage is TRBV4-1 and J usage is TRBJ1-1, with no clear D. This CDR3 contains 17 residues. Between the trimmed V and J ends, which lost 6 bases and 3 bases, there was a span of 23 bases. CDR1 MGHRA and CDR2 YSYEKL come from the germline V gene.

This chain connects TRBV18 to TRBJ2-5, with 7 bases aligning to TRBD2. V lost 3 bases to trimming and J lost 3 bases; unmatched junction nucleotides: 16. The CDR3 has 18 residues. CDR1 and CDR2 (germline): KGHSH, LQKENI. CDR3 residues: CASSPALVASGKKETQYF. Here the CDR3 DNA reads TGTGCCAGCTCACCGGCCTTGGTGGCTAGCGGAAAAAAAGAGACCCAGTACTTC.

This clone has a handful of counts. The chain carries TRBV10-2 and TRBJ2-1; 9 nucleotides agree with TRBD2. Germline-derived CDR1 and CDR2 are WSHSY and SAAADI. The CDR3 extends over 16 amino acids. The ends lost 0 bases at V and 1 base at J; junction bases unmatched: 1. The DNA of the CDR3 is TGCGCCAGCAGTGAGTCGAGCGGGAGGTCCTACAATGAGCAGTTCTTC. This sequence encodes CASSESSGRSYNEQFF.

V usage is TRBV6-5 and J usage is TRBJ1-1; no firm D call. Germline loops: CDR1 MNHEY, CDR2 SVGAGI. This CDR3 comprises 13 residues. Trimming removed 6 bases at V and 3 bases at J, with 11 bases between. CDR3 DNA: TGTGCCAGCAGCCAAACTATGGACACTGAAGCTTTCTTT. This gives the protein CASSQTMDTEAFF.

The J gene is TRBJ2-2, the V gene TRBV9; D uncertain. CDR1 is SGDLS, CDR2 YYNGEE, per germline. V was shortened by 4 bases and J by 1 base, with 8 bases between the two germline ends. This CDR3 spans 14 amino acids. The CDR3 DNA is TGTGCCAGCAGCCCCCGACAGAACACCGGGGAGCTGTTTTTT. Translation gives CASSPRQNTGELFF.

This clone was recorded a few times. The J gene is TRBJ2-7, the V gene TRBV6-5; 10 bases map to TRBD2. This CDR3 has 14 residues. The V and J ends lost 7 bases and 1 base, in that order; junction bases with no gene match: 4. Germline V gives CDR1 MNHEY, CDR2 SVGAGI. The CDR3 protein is CASILAGGSYEQYV. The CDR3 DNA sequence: TGTGCCAGCATCTTAGCGGGAGGATCCTACGAGCAGTACGTC.

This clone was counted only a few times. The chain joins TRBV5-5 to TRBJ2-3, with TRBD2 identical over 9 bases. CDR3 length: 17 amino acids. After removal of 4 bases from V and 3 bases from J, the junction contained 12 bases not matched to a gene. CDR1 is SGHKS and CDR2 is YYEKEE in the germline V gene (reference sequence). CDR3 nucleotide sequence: TGTGCCAGCAGCGCCCCCGGTGCGGGAGGGGGGACAGATACGCAGTATTTT. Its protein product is CASSAPGAGGGTDTQYF.

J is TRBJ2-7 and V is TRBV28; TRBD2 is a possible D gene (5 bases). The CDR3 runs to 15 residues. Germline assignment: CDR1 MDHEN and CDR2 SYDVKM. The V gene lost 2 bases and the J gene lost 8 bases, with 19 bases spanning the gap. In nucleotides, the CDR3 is TGTGCCAGCAGTTTAAATGGGGAAGGGCGGGCGAAGCAGTACTTC. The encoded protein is CASSLNGEGRAKQYF.

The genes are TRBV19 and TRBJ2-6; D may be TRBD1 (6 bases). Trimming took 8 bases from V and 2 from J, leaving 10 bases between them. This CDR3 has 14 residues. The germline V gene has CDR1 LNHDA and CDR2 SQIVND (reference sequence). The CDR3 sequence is CASLDRTGANVLTF. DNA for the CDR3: TGTGCCAGTCTGGACAGAACTGGGGCCAACGTCCTGACTTTC.

The CDR3 DNA sequence: TGTGCCAGCACTTCGACGGACAGGGGGCTTACGAACACTGAAGCTTTCTTT. It translates to CASTSTDRGLTNTEAFF. J is TRBJ1-1 and V is TRBV27, with 11 nucleotides matching TRBD1. The CDR3 length is 17 residues. J lost 1 base, V lost 7 bases, and 11 bases had no gene match. The germline V gene has CDR1 MNHEY and CDR2 SMNVEV (reference sequence).

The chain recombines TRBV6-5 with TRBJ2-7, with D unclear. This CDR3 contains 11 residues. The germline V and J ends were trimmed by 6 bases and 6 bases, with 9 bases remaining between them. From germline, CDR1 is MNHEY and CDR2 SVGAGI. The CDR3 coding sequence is TGTGCCAGCAGCCCATTCAGCGAGCAGTACTTC. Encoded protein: CASSPFSEQYF.

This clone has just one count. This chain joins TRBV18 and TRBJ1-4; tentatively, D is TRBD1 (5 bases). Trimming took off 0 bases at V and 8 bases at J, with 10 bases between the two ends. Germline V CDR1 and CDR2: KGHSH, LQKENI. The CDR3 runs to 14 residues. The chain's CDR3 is CASSPPVQVEKLFF. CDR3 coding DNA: TGTGCCAGCTCACCACCGGTACAGGTGGAAAAACTGTTTTTT.

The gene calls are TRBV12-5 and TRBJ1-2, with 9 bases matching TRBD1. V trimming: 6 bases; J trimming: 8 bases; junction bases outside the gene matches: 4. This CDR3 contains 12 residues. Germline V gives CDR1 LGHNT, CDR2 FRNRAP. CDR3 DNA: TGTGCTAGTGGACCCGGGACAGGGGGCTACACCTTC. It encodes CASGPGTGGYTF. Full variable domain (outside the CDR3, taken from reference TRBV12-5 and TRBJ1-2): DARVTQTPRHKVTEMGQEVTMRCQPILGHNTVFWYRQTMMQGLELLAYFRNRAPLDDSGMPKDRFSAEMPDATLATLKIQPSEPRDSAVYFCASGPGTGGYTFGSGTRLTVV.

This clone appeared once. CDR3 in DNA: TGTGCCAGCAGTTTTGCAGGGTGGAATCAGCCCCAGCATTTT. Encoded protein: CASSFAGWNQPQHF. The chain combines TRBV28 with TRBJ1-5, with D perhaps TRBD1 (5 bases). This CDR3 is built from 14 residues. V lost 3 bases and J 4 bases, leaving 10 bases between the germline ends. In germline, CDR1 is MDHEN, CDR2 SYDVKM.

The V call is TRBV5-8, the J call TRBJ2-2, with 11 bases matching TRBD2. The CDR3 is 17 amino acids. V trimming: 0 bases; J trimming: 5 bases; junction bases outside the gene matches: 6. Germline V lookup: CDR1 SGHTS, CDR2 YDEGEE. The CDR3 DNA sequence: TGTGCCAGCAGCTTGGTGGTTCTAGCGGGAGGAACCGGGGAGCTGTTTTTT. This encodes CASSLVVLAGGTGELFF.

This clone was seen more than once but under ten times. CDR3 DNA: TGTGCCAGCAGCTGGACTACAGGGGGCATCGATGGCTACACCTTC. Translating it yields CASSWTTGGIDGYTF. This chain links TRBV7-2 with TRBJ1-2, with 9 bases matching TRBD1. Unmatched junction bases numbered 9, after V lost 4 bases and J lost 6 bases. This CDR3 is 15 amino acids long. Germline values: CDR1 SGHTA, CDR2 FQGNSA.

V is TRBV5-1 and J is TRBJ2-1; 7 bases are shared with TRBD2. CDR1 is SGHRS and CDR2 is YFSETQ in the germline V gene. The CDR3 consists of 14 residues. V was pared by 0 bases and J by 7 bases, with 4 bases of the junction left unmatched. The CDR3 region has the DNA TGCGCCAGCAGCTTGGAGGCTAGCGGAAATGAGCAGTTCTTC. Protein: CASSLEASGNEQFF.

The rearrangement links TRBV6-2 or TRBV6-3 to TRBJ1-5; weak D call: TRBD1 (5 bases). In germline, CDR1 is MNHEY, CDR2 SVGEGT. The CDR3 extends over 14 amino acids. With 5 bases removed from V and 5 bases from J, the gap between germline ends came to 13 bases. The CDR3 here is CASSPSGIYQPQHF. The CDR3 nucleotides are TGTGCCAGCAGTCCATCAGGGATCTATCAGCCCCAGCATTTT.

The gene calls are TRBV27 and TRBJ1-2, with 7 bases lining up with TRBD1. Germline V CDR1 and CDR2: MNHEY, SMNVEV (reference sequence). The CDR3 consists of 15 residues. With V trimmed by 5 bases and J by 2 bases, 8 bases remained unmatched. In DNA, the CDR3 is TGTGCCAGCAGTCCCAGACAGGGCCCAAACTATGGCTACACCTTC. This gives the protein CASSPRQGPNYGYTF.

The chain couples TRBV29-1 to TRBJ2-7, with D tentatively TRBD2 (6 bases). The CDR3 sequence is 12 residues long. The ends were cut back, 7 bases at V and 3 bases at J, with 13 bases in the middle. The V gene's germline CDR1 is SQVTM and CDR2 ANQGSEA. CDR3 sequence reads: CSAKMGGYEQYF. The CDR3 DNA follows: TGCAGCGCTAAGATGGGGGGCTACGAGCAGTACTTC.

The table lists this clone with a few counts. CDR3 in DNA: TGTGCCAGCAGCAATAGCAGGGAATTCGCGCAGTATTTT. This sequence encodes CASSNSREFAQYF. The J gene is TRBJ2-3, the V gene TRBV27, with TRBD1 as a possible D gene (5 bases). The CDR3 length is 13 residues. Trimming stripped 6 bases from V and 10 bases from J, with 17 bases between. Germline values: CDR1 MNHEY, CDR2 SMNVEV (reference sequence).

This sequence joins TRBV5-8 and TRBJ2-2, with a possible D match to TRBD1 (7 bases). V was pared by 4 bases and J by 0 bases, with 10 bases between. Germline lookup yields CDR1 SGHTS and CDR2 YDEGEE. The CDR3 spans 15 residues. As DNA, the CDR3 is TGTGCCAGCAGCACCAGGGGGGCGAACACCGGGGAGCTGTTTTTT. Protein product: CASSTRGANTGELFF.

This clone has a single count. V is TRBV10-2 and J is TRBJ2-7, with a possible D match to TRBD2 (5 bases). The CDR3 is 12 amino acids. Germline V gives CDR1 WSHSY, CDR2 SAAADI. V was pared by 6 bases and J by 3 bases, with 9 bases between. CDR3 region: CASSPGYYEQYV. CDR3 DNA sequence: TGCGCCAGCAGCCCGGGGTACTACGAGCAGTACGTC.